This T cell receptor (beta chain) was identified in a study of blood T cells in healthy people across ages. Then a second PCR, running about 6 to 11 cycles, was carried out with a sample-barcoded 5' primer and a J-beta primer mix. MiXCR, applied by TCRdb to the 5' RACE reads, yields one record per CDR3 protein. The sample lists 2 million or so distinct CDR3 sequences; about 50% were seen once. Turning to this clonotype: Antigen unknown.

This CDR3 is 14 amino acids long. Losses at the gene ends were 5 bases for V and 2 bases for J; bases not matched to a gene: 5. Per the germline V gene, CDR1 is MDHEN and CDR2 is SYDVKM. Peripheral blood was drawn, around 9.5 milliliters per donor. Overall study results and limits: Versus aged donors, long-lived donors had higher diversity and more naive CD4+ cells.

The sequencing input was blood. The chain combines TRBV28 with TRBJ1-2, with 7 nucleotides matching TRBD1. This receptor was taken from a woman aged 40 to 50 in good health. CDR3 in DNA: TGTGCCAGCAGTATCTTGACAGGGAACTATGGCTACACCTTC. As protein: CASSILTGNYGYTF.